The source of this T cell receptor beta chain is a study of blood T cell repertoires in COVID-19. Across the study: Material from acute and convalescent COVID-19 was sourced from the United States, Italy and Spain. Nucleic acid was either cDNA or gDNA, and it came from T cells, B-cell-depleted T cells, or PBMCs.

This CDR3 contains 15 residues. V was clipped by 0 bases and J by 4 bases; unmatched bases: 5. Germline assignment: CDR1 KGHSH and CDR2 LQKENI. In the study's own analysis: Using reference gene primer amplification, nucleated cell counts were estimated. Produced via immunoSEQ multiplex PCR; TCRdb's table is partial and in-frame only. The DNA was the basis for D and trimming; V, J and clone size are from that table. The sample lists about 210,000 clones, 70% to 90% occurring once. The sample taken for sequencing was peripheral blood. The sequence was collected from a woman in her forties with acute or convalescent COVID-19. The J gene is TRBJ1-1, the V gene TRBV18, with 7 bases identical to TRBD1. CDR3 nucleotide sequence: TGTGCCAGCTCACCACCTCCCCCAGGGGGCACTGAAGCTTTCTTT. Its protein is CASSPPPPGGTEAFF.